This entry lists 12 T cell receptor beta chains sequenced from one sample in a study of control samples from healthy donors and cancer patients. Sequenced by immunoSEQ multiplex PCR; TCRdb stores in-frame clones only, minus some. The sample lists about 120,000 clones, 88% occurring once. Sequencing was carried out using blood. These receptors originate from a woman aged 70-85 years in good health.

The V gene is TRBV24-1, the J gene TRBJ2-2; D is undetermined. This CDR3 is 15 amino acids long. Germline CDR1 is KGHDR and CDR2 is SFDVKD. Trimming removed 0 bases at V and 6 bases at J, with 10 bases between. The CDR3 reads CATSDLAPGSGELFF. CDR3 in DNA: TGTGCCACCAGTGATTTGGCCCCCGGGTCCGGGGAGCTGTTTTTT.

V is TRBV2 and J is TRBJ1-5; 7 nucleotides line up with TRBD1. The V and J ends lost 6 bases and 1 base, in that order; junction bases with no gene match: 6. This CDR3 comprises 15 residues. Germline values: CDR1 SNHLY, CDR2 FYNNEI. Written as DNA, the CDR3 is TGTGCCAGCAGAGACAGGGACGGGAGCAATCAGCCCCAGCATTTT. The encoded protein is CASRDRDGSNQPQHF.

This clone was recorded a few times. The chain uses TRBV11-2 and TRBJ1-1; D remains ambiguous. The CDR3 has 12 amino acids. Per germline, CDR1 SGHAT and CDR2 FQNNGV. The V end was cut by 5 bases, the J end by 14 bases, with 18 bases between. CDR3 coding DNA: TGTGCCAGCAGCCTGCCCGGGTCCCGGCTATTCTTT. Translation gives CASSLPGSRLFF.

This chain links TRBV5-6 with TRBJ1-4; TRBD1 is a possible D gene (6 bases). V dropped 4 bases and J dropped 1 base, with 8 bases sitting between them. Looked up from germline, CDR1 is SGHDT and CDR2 is YYEEEE. CDR3 length equals 14 residues. This CDR3 is CASSTDRTNEKLFF. As DNA, the CDR3 is TGTGCCAGCAGCACGGACAGAACTAATGAAAAACTGTTTTTT.

V gene TRBV12-3 or TRBV12-4 combines with J gene TRBJ1-1, with D unclear. Trimming left V 3 bases short and J 1 base short, with 6 bases between. The CDR3 has 13 amino acids. For the CDR3, the DNA is TGTGCCAGCAGTTTCCTGACGAACACTGAAGCTTTCTTT. Translated: CASSFLTNTEAFF.

The chain recombines TRBV10-3 with TRBJ2-5, with D unclear. V gave up 4 bases and J gave up 3 bases, with 9 bases separating them. CDR3 length: 13 amino acids. The germline V gene encodes CDR1 ENHRY and CDR2 SYGVKD. The CDR3 DNA reads as TGTGCCATCAGTGGGAATAGTAAAGAGACCCAGTACTTC. Its translation is CAISGNSKETQYF.

This clone came up once. V gene TRBV14 combines with J gene TRBJ1-3; a weak D match, TRBD1 (5 bases). Trimming took 4 bases from V and 2 from J, leaving 6 bases between them. The CDR3 has 13 residues. Germline CDR1 SGHDN, CDR2 FVKESK. CDR3 sequence (DNA): TGTGCCAGCAGCCGACAGCCTGGAAACACCATATATTTT. Amino acid sequence: CASSRQPGNTIYF.

This rearrangement joins TRBV18 to TRBJ2-7, with 7 bases identical to TRBD2. Trimming took 1 base from V and 5 from J; bases not matched to a gene: 11. From germline, CDR1 is KGHSH and CDR2 LQKENI. This CDR3 is built from 16 residues. The CDR3 protein is CASSPLRASGGHEQYF. CDR3 DNA sequence: TGTGCCAGCTCACCACTCAGAGCATCGGGGGGACACGAGCAGTACTTC.

This chain connects TRBV5-1 to TRBJ1-4, with D maybe TRBD1 (6 bases). The V and J ends lost 4 bases and 0 bases respectively, with 13 bases between them. CDR1 is SGHRS, CDR2 YFSETQ, per germline. The CDR3 runs to 16 residues. CDR3 sequence (DNA): TGCGCCAGCAGCCGAGAGGACAGCACAACTAATGAAAAACTGTTTTTT. It translates to CASSREDSTTNEKLFF.

To note about this clone: The DNA is left out, because the CDR3 cannot be placed on it with certainty; the CDR3 is given as TCRdb lists it. J is TRBJ2-1 and V is TRBV11-2. Germline values: CDR1 SGHAT, CDR2 FQNNGV. Counting both end residues, the CDR3 totals 16 amino acids. The CDR3: CASSPFGAGGYNEQFF.

This chain uses TRBV7-9 with TRBJ1-3, with a tentative D call TRBD1 (5 bases). Germline V gene data show CDR1 as SEHNR and CDR2 as FQNEAQ (reference sequence). The CDR3 is 14 residues long. Trimming took off 4 bases at V and 0 bases at J, with 7 bases between the two ends. The CDR3 sequence is CASSSDSSGNTIYF. CDR3 nucleotides: TGTGCCAGCAGCTCCGACAGCTCTGGAAACACCATATATTTT.

The rearrangement uses TRBV9 and TRBJ2-5, with 8 bases identical to TRBD1. The CDR3 is made up of 13 amino acids. Per the germline V gene, CDR1 is SGDLS and CDR2 is YYNGEE. The junction had 3 bases not matched to a gene; V was cut back by 3 bases and J by 5 bases. CDR3 nucleotide sequence: TGTGCCAGCAGCGCAGGGGGCGCGGAGACCCAGTACTTC. Encoded protein: CASSAGGAETQYF.